Described below is a single TCR beta chain sequence and its context. The source of the sample is a study of blood T cell repertoires in COVID-19. Across the study: In each case, the material was cDNA or gDNA derived from T cells, B-cell-depleted T cells, or PBMCs.

Methods used by the authors: Amplification with reference gene primers provided the estimates of nucleated cell counts. Profiling relied on immunoSEQ multiplex PCR, and the TCRdb table lists in-frame clones only, not all of them. That table gives V, J and clone size, and the DNA gave D and trimming. Of about 130,000 clones in the sample, about 88% were seen once. The sample was peripheral blood. The receptor comes from a woman older than 75 with acute or convalescent COVID-19.

CDR3 residues: CSVGDRSEKLFF. CDR3 sequence (DNA): TGCAGCGTTGGGGACAGGAGTGAAAAACTGTTTTTT. The chain joins TRBV29-1 to TRBJ1-4; 8 bases fit TRBD1. The J segment lost 7 bases and the V segment lost 4 bases, leaving 2 bases of the junction unmatched. Germline-derived CDR1 and CDR2 are SQVTM and ANQGSEA. The CDR3 contains 12 residues.